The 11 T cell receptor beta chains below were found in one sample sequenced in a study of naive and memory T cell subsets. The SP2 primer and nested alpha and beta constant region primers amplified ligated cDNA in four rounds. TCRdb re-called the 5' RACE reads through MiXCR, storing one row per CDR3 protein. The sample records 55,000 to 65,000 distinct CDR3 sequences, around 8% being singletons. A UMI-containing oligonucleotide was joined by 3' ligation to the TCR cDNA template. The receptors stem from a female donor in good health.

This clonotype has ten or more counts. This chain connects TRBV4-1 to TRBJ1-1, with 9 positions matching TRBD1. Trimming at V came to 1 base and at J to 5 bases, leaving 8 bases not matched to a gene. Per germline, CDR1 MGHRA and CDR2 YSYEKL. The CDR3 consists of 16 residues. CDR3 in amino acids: CASSQVRVGTGTEAFF. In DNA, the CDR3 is TGCGCCAGCAGCCAAGTCCGGGTGGGGACAGGGACTGAAGCTTTCTTT.

The CDR3 loop reads CASSLQAGTGAYEQYF. The CDR3 region has the DNA TGTGCCAGCTCCTTACAGGCCGGGACAGGGGCCTACGAGCAGTACTTC. V and J are TRBV18 and TRBJ2-7, with 10 bases lining up with TRBD1. This CDR3 has 16 residues. The germline gives CDR1 KGHSH, CDR2 LQKENI. The V gene end was trimmed by 6 bases and the J gene end by 2 bases; junction bases not matched to a gene: 10.

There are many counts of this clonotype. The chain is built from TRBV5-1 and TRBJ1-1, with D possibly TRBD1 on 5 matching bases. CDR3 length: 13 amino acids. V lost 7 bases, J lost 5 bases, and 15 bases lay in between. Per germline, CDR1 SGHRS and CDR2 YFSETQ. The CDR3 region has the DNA TGCGCCAGCTCGGGGACTTGGAAAACTGAAGCTTTCTTT. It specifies CASSGTWKTEAFF.

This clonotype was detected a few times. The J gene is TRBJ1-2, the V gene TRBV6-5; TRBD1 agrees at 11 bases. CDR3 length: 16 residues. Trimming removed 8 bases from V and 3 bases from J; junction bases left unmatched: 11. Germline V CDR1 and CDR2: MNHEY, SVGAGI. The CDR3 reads CASGTGTGGGDYGYTF. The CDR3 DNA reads TGTGCCAGCGGGACCGGGACAGGGGGGGGGGACTATGGCTACACCTTC.

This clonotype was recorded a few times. Written as DNA, the CDR3 is TGTGCCAGTAGTATCACAGGGCCCACAGATACGCAGTATTTT. This codes for CASSITGPTDTQYF. V is TRBV19 and J is TRBJ2-3, with a tentative D call TRBD1 (6 bases). Germline CDR1 LNHDA, CDR2 SQIVND (reference sequence). Trimming took off 3 bases at V and 2 bases at J, with 9 bases between the two ends. This CDR3 is 14 amino acids long.

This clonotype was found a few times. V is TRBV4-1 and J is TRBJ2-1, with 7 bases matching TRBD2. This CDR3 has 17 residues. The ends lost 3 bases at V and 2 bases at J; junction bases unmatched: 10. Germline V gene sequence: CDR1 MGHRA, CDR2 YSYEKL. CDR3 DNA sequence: TGCGCCAGCAGCCAGCGACCTAGCGGAACTACCTACAATGAGCAGTTCTTC. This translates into CASSQRPSGTTYNEQFF.

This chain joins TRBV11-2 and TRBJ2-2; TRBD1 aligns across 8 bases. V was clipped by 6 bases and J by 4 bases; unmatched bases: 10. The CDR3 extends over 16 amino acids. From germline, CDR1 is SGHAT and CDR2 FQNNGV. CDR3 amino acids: CASRPPGQESTGELFF. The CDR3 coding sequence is TGTGCCAGCAGGCCTCCGGGACAGGAGAGCACCGGGGAGCTGTTTTTT.

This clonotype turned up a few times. This CDR3 reads CASSLFDRGEQYF. The CDR3 DNA follows: TGTGCCAGCAGCTTGTTTGACAGGGGGGAGCAGTACTTC. The chain combines TRBV5-6 with TRBJ2-7; 9 nucleotides agree with TRBD1. The germline gives CDR1 SGHDT, CDR2 YYEEEE. The ends lost 1 base at V and 7 bases at J; junction bases unmatched: 3. This CDR3 is built from 13 residues.

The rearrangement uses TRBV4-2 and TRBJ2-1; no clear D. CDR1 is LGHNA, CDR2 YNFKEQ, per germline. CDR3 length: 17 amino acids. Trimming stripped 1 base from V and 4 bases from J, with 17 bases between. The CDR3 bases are TGTGCCAGCAGCCAAGCTTTATCTAGACTGACATACAATGAGCAGTTCTTC. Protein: CASSQALSRLTYNEQFF.

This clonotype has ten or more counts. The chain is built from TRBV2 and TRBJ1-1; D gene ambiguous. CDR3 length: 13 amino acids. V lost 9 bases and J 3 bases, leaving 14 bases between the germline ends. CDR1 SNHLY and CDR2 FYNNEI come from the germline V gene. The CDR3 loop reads CARGRQMDTEAFF. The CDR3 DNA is TGTGCCAGAGGACGTCAAATGGACACTGAAGCTTTCTTT.

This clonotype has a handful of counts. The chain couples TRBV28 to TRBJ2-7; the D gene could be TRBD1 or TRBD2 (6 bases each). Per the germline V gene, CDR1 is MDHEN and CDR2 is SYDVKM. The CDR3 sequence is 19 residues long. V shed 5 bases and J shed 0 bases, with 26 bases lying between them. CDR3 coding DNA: TGTGCCAGCAGTCCCATAATTAATCGGGGGACACCAAGCTCCTACGAGCAGTACTTC. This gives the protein CASSPIINRGTPSSYEQYF.